The 25 T cell receptor beta chains below come from one sample, sequenced in a study of identical twins. TCRdb itself ran the 5' RACE reads through MiXCR, one entry per CDR3 protein. This table holds hundreds of thousands of distinct CDR3 sequences, roughly 20% found once. The sample was also reused in another study, on T cells expressing NK-cell markers.

The sequencing input was PBMCs. The receptor set was obtained from a woman between 18 and 29 years old in good health.

The chain couples TRBV11-2 to TRBJ1-2, with a weak D call TRBD1 (6 bases). CDR3 length: 15 residues. Germline V gene data show CDR1 as SGHAT and CDR2 as FQNNGV. The V and J ends lost 7 bases and 4 bases respectively, with 19 bases between them. Here the CDR3 DNA reads TGTGCCAGCACAAGAGATCCCGGGACATTCTATGGCTACACCTTC. This sequence encodes CASTRDPGTFYGYTF.

The rearrangement uses TRBV11-2 and TRBJ2-3, with D unresolved. Trimming stripped 1 base from V and 0 bases from J, with 11 bases between. There are 16 residues in the CDR3. Germline loops: CDR1 SGHAT, CDR2 FQNNGV. Here the CDR3 reads CASSLGWATSTDTQYF. CDR3 in DNA: TGTGCCAGCAGCTTAGGATGGGCAACTAGCACAGATACGCAGTATTTT.

A few counts support this clonotype. V is TRBV5-1 and J is TRBJ2-5, with 11 bases aligning to TRBD2. CDR3 size: 17 residues. From germline, CDR1 is SGHRS and CDR2 YFSETQ. J gave up 2 bases and V 1 base, and 7 bases lay outside the gene matches. In DNA, the CDR3 is TGCGCCAGCAGCTTGTTTGGTACTAGCGGGAGACAAGAGACCCAGTACTTC. Translation: CASSLFGTSGRQETQYF.

This clonotype was detected many times. The V call is TRBV20-1, the J call TRBJ2-7; 9 bases fit TRBD2. Germline lookup yields CDR1 DFQATT and CDR2 SNEGSKA (reference sequence). V gave up 0 bases and J gave up 6 bases; unmatched junction bases: 18. This CDR3 comprises 18 residues. The CDR3 region is CSARDLSGGSGPVFEQYF. The CDR3, as DNA: TGCAGTGCTAGAGATCTCAGCGGGGGGTCAGGCCCGGTGTTCGAGCAGTACTTC.

The CDR3 nucleotides read TGCAGTGCGCCCCTAGCGGGGGTTATAGATACGCAGTATTTT. This codes for CSAPLAGVIDTQYF. The chain has TRBV20-1 and TRBJ2-3; 10 bases are a match to TRBD2. Unmatched junction bases numbered 8, after V lost 6 bases and J lost 5 bases. Germline values: CDR1 DFQATT, CDR2 SNEGSKA (reference sequence). The CDR3 sequence is 14 residues long.

CDR3 in amino acids: CASSIDGNYRFF. The CDR3 coding sequence is TGTGCCAGCAGCATTGACGGAAATTATCGGTTCTTC. The rearrangement links TRBV7-3 to TRBJ2-1; D is unresolved. The CDR3 contains 12 residues. The V end lost 5 bases, the J end lost 15 bases, and 17 bases lay between the germline ends. Germline V CDR1 and CDR2: SGHTA, FQGTGA.

This clonotype showed up many times. The V call is TRBV20-1, the J call TRBJ2-1; 7 bases match TRBD2. The germline V gene has CDR1 DFQATT and CDR2 SNEGSKA (reference sequence). The CDR3 totals 13 residues. J lost 7 bases, V lost 3 bases, and 6 bases had no gene match. The CDR3 protein is CSASGRSRNEQFF. The CDR3 bases are TGCAGTGCTAGCGGGAGGTCTAGAAATGAGCAGTTCTTC.

The chain couples TRBV4-3 to TRBJ2-2, with D unclear. Germline CDR1 LGHNA, CDR2 YSLEER. The CDR3 extends over 14 amino acids. Trimming removed 3 bases at V and 3 bases at J, with 8 bases between. The CDR3 here is CASSQRLYTGELFF. The DNA for the CDR3 is TGCGCCAGCAGCCAGAGACTTTACACCGGGGAGCTGTTTTTT.

The rearrangement uses TRBV6-1 and TRBJ2-7, with TRBD2 as a possible D gene (5 bases). V gave up 7 bases and J gave up 6 bases, with 19 bases separating them. Germline V gives CDR1 MNHNS, CDR2 SASEGT. The CDR3 contains 14 residues. CDR3 DNA: TGTGCCAGCACCACACCGGACTTTAAGCGCGAGCAGTACTTC. This translates into CASTTPDFKREQYF.

This clonotype was picked up a small number of times. V usage is TRBV12-3 or TRBV12-4 and J usage is TRBJ1-5; 8 bases map to TRBD1. The CDR3 is made up of 16 amino acids. J lost 6 bases, V lost 6 bases, and 13 bases had no gene match. In DNA, the CDR3 is TGTGCCAGCAGCCGAAGAGTGACAGGGGAAAGTCAGCCCCAGCATTTT. The encoded protein is CASSRRVTGESQPQHF.

This clonotype was observed a handful of times. The chain carries TRBV7-9 and TRBJ1-2, with 8 bases that match TRBD1. The CDR3 spans 16 residues. V lost 7 bases and J lost 2; bases outside the gene matches: 12. Germline V lookup: CDR1 SEHNR, CDR2 FQNEAQ (reference sequence). The CDR3 loop is CASIPSTRQGNYGYTF. DNA of the CDR3: TGTGCCAGCATCCCCTCAACCCGACAGGGGAACTATGGCTACACCTTC.

As regards this clonotype: A clone one base away is much larger, so this may be a read error. The chain uses TRBV20-1 and TRBJ1-1; D gene unclear. The germline CDR1 and CDR2 sequences are DFQATT and SNEGSKA (reference sequence). V was cut by 1 base and J by 1 base, with 7 bases left in between. CDR3 length: 13 residues. DNA for the CDR3: TGCAGTGCTAGAGGACGGACGAACACTGAAGCTTTCTTT. As protein: CSARGRTNTEAFF.

The chain has TRBV29-1 and TRBJ2-7, with no clear D. This CDR3 is 12 amino acids long. Looked up from germline, CDR1 is SQVTM and CDR2 is ANQGSEA. Between the trimmed V and J ends, which lost 5 bases and 3 bases, there was a span of 11 bases. The CDR3 bases are TGCAGCGTTCAACGGAAAGACTACGAGCAGTACTTC. As protein: CSVQRKDYEQYF.

A few counts support this clonotype. A much larger clone differs from this one at a single base, so this may be a read error. The chain uses TRBV20-1 and TRBJ2-1, with unresolved D. Trimming cost V 4 bases and J 0 bases, with 10 bases left between them. Germline lookup yields CDR1 DFQATT and CDR2 SNEGSKA (reference sequence). The CDR3 length is 14 residues. CDR3 bases: TGCAGTGCTAATAGCCGGAGCTCCTACAATGAGCAGTTCTTC. Encoded protein: CSANSRSSYNEQFF.

This clonotype turned up a few times. This rearrangement joins TRBV10-3 to TRBJ2-1; unclear D gene. V lost 1 base and J lost 5, with 6 bases in between. CDR1 and CDR2 (germline): ENHRY, SYGVKD. The CDR3 is made up of 13 amino acids. CDR3 sequence reads: CAISELGNNEQFF. The CDR3 DNA sequence: TGTGCCATCAGTGAGTTGGGTAACAATGAGCAGTTCTTC.

V and J are TRBV20-1 and TRBJ2-1; D unresolved. Germline CDR1 reads DFQATT; CDR2 reads SNEGSKA (reference sequence). The CDR3 has 11 amino acids. V was clipped by 4 bases and J by 5 bases, with 6 bases between them. The CDR3 protein is CSANGNNEQFF. DNA of the CDR3: TGCAGTGCTAACGGAAACAATGAGCAGTTCTTC.

About this clonotype itself: Relative to the germline gene, one junction end is altered; a read error may explain this. The chain has TRBV12-3 or TRBV12-4 and TRBJ2-3; no definite D call. The CDR3 totals 12 residues. The CDR3 loop reads CASSILHDKQYF. In DNA form, the CDR3 reads TGTGCCAGCAGCATTCTACACGATAAGCAGTATTTT.

This clonotype was seen a handful of times. The chain is built from TRBV5-1 and TRBJ1-6; 7 nucleotides align to TRBD1. This CDR3 has 14 amino acids. Looked up from germline, CDR1 is SGHRS and CDR2 is YFSETQ. The V gene end was trimmed by 4 bases and the J gene end by 8 bases; junction bases not matched to a gene: 6. Written as DNA, the CDR3 is TGCGCCAGCAGCCCGGGACAGATATATTCACCCCTCCACTTT. It codes for CASSPGQIYSPLHF.

This clonotype was counted only a few times. CDR3 sequence: CASSRQGMADYTF. The CDR3 nucleotides are TGTGCCAGCAGTCGACAGGGAATGGCTGACTACACCTTC. The chain combines TRBV6-2 or TRBV6-3 with TRBJ1-2, with 7 bases matching TRBD1. The CDR3 loop spans 13 amino acids. The germline V gene has CDR1 MNHEY and CDR2 SVGEGT. V trimming: 5 bases; J trimming: 10 bases; junction bases outside the gene matches: 10.

V is TRBV9 and J is TRBJ2-3; D is uncertain. The CDR3 sequence is 15 residues long. Trimming removed 3 bases at V and 6 bases at J, with 17 bases between. The V gene's germline CDR1 is SGDLS and CDR2 YYNGEE. The CDR3 coding sequence is TGTGCCAGCAGCGAGGAACAGAGCAATAGGGATACGCAGTATTTT. Translating it yields CASSEEQSNRDTQYF.

A few counts support this clonotype. This chain links TRBV23-1 with TRBJ2-7; D ambiguous. TRBV23-1 is assigned to the ORF class and has an uncertain function. Trimming cost V 4 bases and J 3 bases, with 7 bases left between them. CDR3 size: 12 residues. CDR3 protein: CASSRQNYEQYF. CDR3 DNA: TGCGCCAGCAGTCGACAAAACTACGAGCAGTACTTC.

This chain uses TRBV12-5 with TRBJ2-7; D gene ambiguous. Trimming took 3 bases from V and 3 from J, leaving 15 bases between them. This CDR3 is 15 amino acids long. CDR1 LGHNT and CDR2 FRNRAP come from the germline V gene. CDR3 nucleotides: TGTGCTAGTGGTTTCCCTGCTCTTGGTCGCTACGAGCAGTACTTC. Translating gives CASGFPALGRYEQYF.

This clonotype was counted only a few times. The gene calls are TRBV20-1 and TRBJ1-2; no clear D gene. V shed 5 bases and J shed 6 bases, with 10 bases lying between them. The germline V gene encodes CDR1 DFQATT and CDR2 SNEGSKA (reference sequence). This CDR3 is 11 amino acids long. CDR3 bases: TGCAGTGCTGGACCCTGGGATGGCTACACCTTC. This encodes CSAGPWDGYTF.

CDR3 DNA: TGCAGTGCCCGGGACCGCCGGGCCACTGAAGCTTTCTTT. Protein product: CSARDRRATEAFF. This chain uses TRBV20-1 with TRBJ1-1, with TRBD1 as a possible D gene (5 bases). The CDR3 sequence is 13 residues long. From germline, CDR1 is DFQATT and CDR2 SNEGSKA (reference sequence). Trimming left V 6 bases short and J 4 bases short, with 15 bases between.

Ten or more counts support this clonotype. The chain has TRBV12-3 or TRBV12-4 and TRBJ2-3; TRBD2 aligns across 10 bases. The CDR3 loop spans 15 amino acids. Trimming at V came to 3 bases and at J to 2 bases, leaving 2 bases not matched to a gene. The CDR3 bases are TGTGCCAGCAGTTTGCTAGCGGGAGACACAGATACGCAGTATTTT. Translated: CASSLLAGDTDTQYF.